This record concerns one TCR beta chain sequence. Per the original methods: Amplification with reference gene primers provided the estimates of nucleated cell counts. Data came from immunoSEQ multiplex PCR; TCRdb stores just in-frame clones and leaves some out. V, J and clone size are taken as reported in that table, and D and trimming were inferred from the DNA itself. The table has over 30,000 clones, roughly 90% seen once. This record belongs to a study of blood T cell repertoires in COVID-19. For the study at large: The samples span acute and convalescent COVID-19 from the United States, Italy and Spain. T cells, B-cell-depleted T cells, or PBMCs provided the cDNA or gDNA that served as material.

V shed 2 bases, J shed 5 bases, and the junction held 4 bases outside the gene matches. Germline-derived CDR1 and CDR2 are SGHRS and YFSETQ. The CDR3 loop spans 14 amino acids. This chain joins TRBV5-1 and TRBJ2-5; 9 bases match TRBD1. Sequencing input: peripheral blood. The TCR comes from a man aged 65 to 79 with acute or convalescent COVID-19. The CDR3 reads CASSLPGTGETQYF. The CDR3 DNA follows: TGCGCCAGCAGCTTACCCGGGACAGGGGAGACCCAGTACTTC.